This note documents a single TCR beta chain sequence. What it binds is unknown. The data are from a study of blood T cells in healthy people across ages. This CDR3 is 15 amino acids long. The V gene's germline CDR1 is MNHEY and CDR2 SVGAGI. Study observations and caveats: With age, beta diversity per million T cells declined roughly linearly, significantly by 30 to 40. CMV status of donors was not determined, possibly confounding expanded clonotype changes.

A second 7 to 11 cycle PCR used barcoded and J-beta primers. One entry per CDR3 protein, called by TCRdb with MiXCR from the 5' RACE reads. The table shows roughly 1,800,000 distinct CDR3 sequences, with 49% occurring only once. V and J are TRBV6-5 and TRBJ2-5, with TRBD2 matching 13 bases. The J call may be in error: the DNA end matches TRBJ2-7 better. The source of this sequence is a woman between 40 and 55 years old in good health. Sequencing was done on a sample of blood. The CDR3 sequence: CASSRTSGGNCEQYF. CDR3 in DNA: TGTGCCAGCTCAAGGACTAGCGGGGGAAACTGCGAGCAGTACTTC.